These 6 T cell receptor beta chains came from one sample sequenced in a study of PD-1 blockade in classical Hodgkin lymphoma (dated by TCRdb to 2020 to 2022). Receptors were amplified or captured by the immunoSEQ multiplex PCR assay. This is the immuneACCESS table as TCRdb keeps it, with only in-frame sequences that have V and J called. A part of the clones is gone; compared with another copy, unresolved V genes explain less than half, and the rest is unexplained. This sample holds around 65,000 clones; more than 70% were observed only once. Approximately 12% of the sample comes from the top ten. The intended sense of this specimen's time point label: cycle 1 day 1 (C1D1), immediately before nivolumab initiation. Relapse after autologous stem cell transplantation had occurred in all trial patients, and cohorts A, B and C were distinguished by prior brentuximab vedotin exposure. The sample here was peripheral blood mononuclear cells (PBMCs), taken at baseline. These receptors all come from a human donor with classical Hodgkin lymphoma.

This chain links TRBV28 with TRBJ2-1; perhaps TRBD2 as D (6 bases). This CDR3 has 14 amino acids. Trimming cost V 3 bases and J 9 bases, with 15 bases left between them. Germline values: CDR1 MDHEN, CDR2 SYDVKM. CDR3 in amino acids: CASSLGDFRAEQFF. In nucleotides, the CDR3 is TGTGCCAGCAGTTTGGGGGACTTCAGGGCTGAGCAGTTCTTC.

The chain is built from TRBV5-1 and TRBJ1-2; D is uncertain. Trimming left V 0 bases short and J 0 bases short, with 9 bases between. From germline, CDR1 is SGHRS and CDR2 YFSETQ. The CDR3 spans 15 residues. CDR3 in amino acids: CASSLVLGTNYGYTF. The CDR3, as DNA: TGCGCCAGCAGCTTGGTCCTGGGCACTAACTATGGCTACACCTTC. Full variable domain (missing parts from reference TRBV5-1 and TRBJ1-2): KAGVTQTPRYLIKTRGQQVTLSCSPISGHRSVSWYQQTPGQGLQFLFEYFSETQRNKGNFPGRFSGRQFSNSRSEMNVSTLELGDSALYLCASSLVLGTNYGYTFGSGTRLTVV.

The CDR3 region has the DNA TGTGCCAGCAGCTTAGTAGCGGCAGAGAGAGGCAAAAACATTCAGTACTTC. Amino acids: CASSLVAAERGKNIQYF. V and J are TRBV7-9 and TRBJ2-4, with D possibly TRBD2 on 6 matching bases. The CDR3 length is 17 residues. Trimming pared 1 base from V and 3 bases from J, leaving 16 bases between. Germline V gene data show CDR1 as SEHNR and CDR2 as FQNEAQ (reference sequence).

The CDR3 bases are TGTGCCAGCAGTTTAGGGGGGGCGACCTACGAGCAGTACTTC. Translation gives CASSLGGATYEQYF. J is TRBJ2-7 and V is TRBV27; a weak D match, TRBD2 (7 bases). The CDR3 is made up of 14 amino acids. The V and J ends lost 2 bases and 2 bases respectively, with 10 bases between them. Germline assignment: CDR1 MNHEY and CDR2 SMNVEV (reference sequence).

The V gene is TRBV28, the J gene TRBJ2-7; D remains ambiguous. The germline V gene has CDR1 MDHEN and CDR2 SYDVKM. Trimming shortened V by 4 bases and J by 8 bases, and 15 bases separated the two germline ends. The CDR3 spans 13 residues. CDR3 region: CASSSPNYDKQYF. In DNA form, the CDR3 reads TGTGCCAGCAGTTCCCCCAACTACGACAAGCAGTACTTC.

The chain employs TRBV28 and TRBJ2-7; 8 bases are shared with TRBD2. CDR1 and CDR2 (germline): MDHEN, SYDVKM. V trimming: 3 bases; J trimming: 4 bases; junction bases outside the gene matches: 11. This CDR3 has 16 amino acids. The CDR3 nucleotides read TGTGCCAGCAGTTTCTCTTTCGGTGTAGCGGGGTACGAGCAGTACTTC. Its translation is CASSFSFGVAGYEQYF.